This T cell receptor (beta chain) was captured by sequencing in a study of T cells in Graves' hyperthyroidism and ophthalmopathy. Absent ophthalmopathy progression within 18 months defined stable Graves' hyperthyroidism. Germline loops: CDR1 MNHNS, CDR2 SASEGT. CDR3 length: 14 amino acids. The V segment lost 2 bases and the J segment 7 bases; nucleotides outside the gene matches: 5. Researchers took RNA transcripts and amplified the TCR beta CDR3 regions from them. Primed by the HTBI set, a first-round RT-PCR was run on the TCR CDR3. TCRdb fed the multiplex PCR reads into MiXCR, producing one record per CDR3 protein. This table has fewer than 600,000 distinct CDR3 sequences, approximately 15% appearing once. General study findings and limits: Ophthalmopathy was model-predicted a median around seven months pre-onset. In blood, most of the thyroid clonotypes expanded above 0.001 were also present.

This clonotype was seen more than once but under ten times. Its antigen is still unknown. This receptor was taken from a woman aged 40 to 50 with Graves' hyperthyroidism. The V call is TRBV6-1, the J call TRBJ2-1; 7 positions agree with TRBD1. The sample consisted of blood. The CDR3: CASSEYEQGNEQFF. The CDR3 nucleotides are TGTGCCAGCAGTGAATACGAACAGGGGAATGAGCAGTTCTTC.